The T cell receptor (beta chain) under discussion was sequenced for a study of blood T cell repertoires in COVID-19. As for the study in general: From T cells, B-cell-depleted T cells, or PBMCs came the material, which was cDNA or gDNA.

Original analysis: Cell counts per sample came from amplifying reference gene primers. Clones were sequenced by immunoSEQ multiplex PCR, and TCRdb holds only the in-frame ones, with some missing. From that table come the V and J calls and clone size; the DNA was used to work out D and trimming. The sample shows about 26,000 clones, roughly 80% of them seen only once. V was shortened by 7 bases and J by 7 bases, with 15 bases between the two germline ends. The CDR3 sequence is 13 residues long. Per germline, CDR1 LNHDA and CDR2 SQIVND (reference sequence). V usage is TRBV19 and J usage is TRBJ2-3; maybe TRBD1 (7 bases). Sequencing was done on a sample of peripheral blood. This TCR derives from a man aged 50 or older with active or convalescent COVID-19. CDR3 residues: CASKEGASHTQYF. Written as DNA, the CDR3 is TGTGCCAGTAAGGAGGGGGCCTCTCATACGCAGTATTTT.